Shown below are 24 T cell receptor beta chains from a single sample sequenced in a study of T cell repertoires in cytomegalovirus infection. TCRdb analysed the reads with MiXCR anew, one entry per CDR3 protein. There are more than 55,000 distinct CDR3 sequences in the sample; 20% to 25% occur only once, and roughly 62% lies in the top ten. The antigens of these receptors remain unknown. Sequencing used CD8+ T cells from cultured PBMCs, obtained from culture after CMV antigen stimulation. These receptors all stem from a human donor in good health (CMV status not recorded). Some clones in this sample may be carry-over from other donors' samples.

The chain recombines TRBV7-9 with TRBJ2-7; maybe TRBD1 (6 bases). V was pared by 7 bases and J by 6 bases, with 19 bases between. This CDR3 is built from 14 residues. Germline V lookup: CDR1 SEHNR, CDR2 FQNEAQ (reference sequence). The CDR3 DNA is TGTGCCAGCAACTTGCTGGGGGCAGGGCGCGAGCAGTACTTC. Its translation: CASNLLGAGREQYF.

The rearrangement uses TRBV6-5 and TRBJ1-2; perhaps TRBD1 as D (5 bases). Trimming cost V 3 bases and J 0 bases, with 20 bases left between them. The CDR3 runs to 18 residues. The germline gives CDR1 MNHEY, CDR2 SVGAGI. CDR3 DNA sequence: TGTGCCAGCAGTTATTCGAGGAAGGGGCTCAGGACTAACTATGGCTACACCTTC. It is translated as CASSYSRKGLRTNYGYTF.

The table lists this clonotype with a few counts. The chain uses TRBV12-3 or TRBV12-4 and TRBJ2-1; D remains ambiguous. Trimming pared 1 base from V and 0 bases from J, leaving 10 bases between. This CDR3 region has 16 residues. This CDR3 is CASSLVSRSSYNEQFF. Here the CDR3 DNA reads TGTGCCAGCAGTTTAGTAAGCAGAAGCTCCTACAATGAGCAGTTCTTC.

The genes are TRBV28 and TRBJ1-1; D gene unclear. V was shortened by 3 bases and J by 4 bases, with 6 bases between the two germline ends. From germline, CDR1 is MDHEN and CDR2 SYDVKM. The CDR3 length is 12 residues. CDR3 nucleotides: TGTGCCAGCAGTTTTCGTAGCACTGAAGCTTTCTTT. This translates into CASSFRSTEAFF. The full variable domain, its missing parts supplied by reference TRBV28 and TRBJ1-1, is DVKVTQSSRYLVKRTGEKVFLECVQDMDHENMFWYRQDPGLGLRLIYFSYDVKMKEKGDIPEGYSVSREKKERFSLILESASTNQTSMYLCASSFRSTEAFFGQGTRLTVV.

The chain joins TRBV10-2 to TRBJ2-3; D gene uncertain. The CDR3 is made up of 14 amino acids. The V gene lost 6 bases and the J gene lost 4 bases, with 14 bases spanning the gap. CDR1 is WSHSY, CDR2 SAAADI, per germline. Here the CDR3 DNA reads TGCGCCAGCAGCCCCACAAGTCGCGCAGATACGCAGTATTTT. Its translation: CASSPTSRADTQYF.

This clonotype has more than one count but fewer than ten. The chain joins TRBV7-6 to TRBJ2-3; no definite D call. The V gene lost 2 bases and the J gene lost 0 bases, with 9 bases spanning the gap. The CDR3 has 15 residues. From germline, CDR1 is SGHVS and CDR2 FNYEAQ. CDR3 protein: CASSLYAESTDTQYF. The DNA for the CDR3 is TGTGCCAGCAGCTTATACGCGGAGAGCACAGATACGCAGTATTTT.

In this sample, this clonotype turned up a few times. The rearrangement links TRBV4-3 to TRBJ2-7; TRBD1 aligns across 10 bases. Germline lookup yields CDR1 LGHNA and CDR2 YSLEER. This CDR3 contains 16 residues. After removal of 0 bases from V and 2 bases from J, the junction contained 4 bases not matched to a gene. The CDR3 spells CASSQEKGQGPYEQYF. The DNA of the CDR3 is TGCGCCAGCAGCCAAGAGAAGGGACAGGGGCCCTACGAGCAGTACTTC.

This clonotype was picked up a small number of times. The chain recombines TRBV7-9 with TRBJ2-5; D remains ambiguous. Trimming removed 0 bases from V and 2 bases from J, with 10 bases in between. Germline V lookup: CDR1 SEHNR, CDR2 FQNEAQ (reference sequence). The CDR3 runs 15 residues. The CDR3 spells CASSLAPAEQETQYF. The CDR3 DNA reads as TGTGCCAGCAGCTTAGCCCCCGCGGAGCAAGAGACCCAGTACTTC.

The chain has TRBV11-2 and TRBJ1-4, with D unclear. The CDR3 is made up of 17 amino acids. Trimming removed 0 bases at V and 0 bases at J, with 11 bases between. CDR1 is SGHAT and CDR2 is FQNNGV in the germline V gene. CDR3 bases: TGTGCCAGCAGCTTAGAGGGGAGAATTGCAACTAATGAAAAACTGTTTTTT. It codes for CASSLEGRIATNEKLFF.

This clonotype was picked up many times. The chain joins TRBV6-1 to TRBJ2-5; 8 bases map to TRBD2. The germline gives CDR1 MNHNS, CDR2 SASEGT. Unmatched junction bases numbered 12, after V lost 10 bases and J lost 5 bases. CDR3 length: 14 amino acids. CDR3 in amino acids: CATSGGTSGETQYF. CDR3 coding DNA: TGTGCCACCTCGGGAGGGACGTCGGGGGAGACCCAGTACTTC.

The chain carries TRBV7-6 and TRBJ2-2; 7 nucleotides match TRBD2. Germline V gene data show CDR1 as SGHVS and CDR2 as FNYEAQ. The CDR3 runs 16 residues. After removal of 4 bases from V and 7 bases from J, the junction contained 12 bases not matched to a gene. As DNA, the CDR3 is TGTGCCAGCAGCTCACCCGGACTTGGGGGGGTCGGGGAGCTGTTTTTT. Translating it yields CASSSPGLGGVGELFF.

The rearrangement links TRBV6-2 or TRBV6-3 to TRBJ2-2; D ambiguous. The CDR3 extends over 18 amino acids. Germline assignment: CDR1 MNHEY and CDR2 SVGEGT. The ends were cut back, 5 bases at V and 1 base at J, with 20 bases in the middle. CDR3 coding DNA: TGTGCCAGCAGTCGGCCCTCTCGGACGGAGAGGAACACCGGGGAGCTGTTTTTT. It is translated as CASSRPSRTERNTGELFF.

This clonotype was seen more than once but under ten times. The rearrangement links TRBV14 to TRBJ2-1; 8 bases are a match to TRBD2. The V gene's germline CDR1 is SGHDN and CDR2 FVKESK. The V and J ends lost 4 bases and 6 bases, in that order; junction bases with no gene match: 2. This CDR3 is built from 13 residues. This CDR3 is CASSRTSPNEQFF. The DNA for the CDR3 is TGTGCCAGCAGCCGGACTAGCCCCAATGAGCAGTTCTTC.

V and J are TRBV12-3 or TRBV12-4 and TRBJ2-1; D gene uncertain. The CDR3 has 14 amino acids. The ends were cut back, 2 bases at V and 7 bases at J, with 12 bases in the middle. The CDR3 reads CASSLWAARNEQFF. The CDR3 region has the DNA TGTGCCAGCAGTTTATGGGCAGCTAGGAATGAGCAGTTCTTC.

The chain employs TRBV7-2 and TRBJ1-1, with 9 bases matching TRBD1. V lost 1 base and J lost 0; bases outside the gene matches: 12. CDR3 size: 19 residues. Germline CDR1 reads SGHTA; CDR2 reads FQGNSA. For the CDR3, the DNA is TGTGCCAGCAGCTTAGTTTCAATCTGGGACAGGGCCGTGAACACTGAAGCTTTCTTT. Translated: CASSLVSIWDRAVNTEAFF.

The chain is built from TRBV3-1 and TRBJ2-7; D unclear. V dropped 1 base and J dropped 7 bases, with 20 bases sitting between them. The CDR3 is made up of 16 amino acids. Germline V CDR1 and CDR2: LGHDT, YNNKEL (reference sequence). CDR3 residues: CASSQAVLSRAYEQYF. As DNA, the CDR3 is TGTGCCAGCAGCCAAGCCGTCTTGAGCCGGGCATATGAGCAGTACTTC.

This chain connects TRBV7-8 to TRBJ1-4, with TRBD1 as a possible D gene (6 bases). Germline assignment: CDR1 SGHVS and CDR2 FQNEAQ. The V end lost 3 bases, the J end lost 8 bases, and 19 bases lay between the germline ends. The CDR3 is 16 amino acids. The CDR3 spells CASSFGGGGAYEKLFF. CDR3 nucleotides: TGTGCCAGCAGCTTCGGGGGGGGGGGCGCGTACGAAAAACTGTTTTTT.

There are a few counts of this clonotype. V usage is TRBV27 and J usage is TRBJ1-2, with 7 bases matching TRBD1. The CDR3 covers 13 residues. Germline V gives CDR1 MNHEY, CDR2 SMNVEV (reference sequence). V dropped 4 bases and J dropped 8; count of bases not matched to a gene: 7. CDR3 sequence reads: CASSSQGMGGYTF. CDR3 bases: TGTGCCAGCAGTTCACAGGGGATGGGCGGCTACACCTTC.

V and J are TRBV14 and TRBJ2-7; D might be TRBD1 (6 bases). V lost 4 bases and J 3 bases, leaving 13 bases between the germline ends. The length of the CDR3 is 14 residues. Germline loops: CDR1 SGHDN, CDR2 FVKESK. The chain's CDR3 is CASSLRDTYYEQYF. The CDR3 DNA sequence: TGTGCCAGCAGCCTCCGGGACACCTACTACGAGCAGTACTTC.

This clonotype was detected only a few times. V usage is TRBV6-5 and J usage is TRBJ2-1, with 8 bases lining up with TRBD2. The CDR3 is 16 residues long. From germline, CDR1 is MNHEY and CDR2 SVGAGI. V lost 5 bases and J lost 0; bases outside the gene matches: 6. CDR3 protein: CASSLSGGPSYNEQFF. CDR3 in DNA: TGTGCCAGCAGTCTAAGCGGGGGTCCCTCCTACAATGAGCAGTTCTTC.

This clonotype was detected a few times. The chain employs TRBV6-6 and TRBJ2-1, with D tentatively TRBD1 (5 bases). Germline values: CDR1 MNHNY, CDR2 SVGAGI (reference sequence). Trimming pared 6 bases from V and 10 bases from J, leaving 13 bases between. The CDR3 has 12 residues. The CDR3 bases are TGTGCCAGCAGGACAGTGACTTACGAGCAGTTCTTC. As protein: CASRTVTYEQFF.

In its sample, this clonotype was seen a few times. V gene TRBV25-1 combines with J gene TRBJ1-1, with 7 bases identical to TRBD1. Per the germline V gene, CDR1 is MGHDK and CDR2 is SYGVNS. The V gene end was trimmed by 4 bases and the J gene end by 2 bases; junction bases not matched to a gene: 1. This CDR3 comprises 13 residues. The CDR3 coding sequence is TGTGCCAGCAGTGGACAGGGAAACACTGAAGCTTTCTTT. The encoded protein is CASSGQGNTEAFF.

The rearrangement links TRBV2 to TRBJ1-1; a possible D gene is TRBD1 (5 bases). This CDR3 region has 14 residues. V was pared by 8 bases and J by 5 bases, with 18 bases between. Germline CDR1 SNHLY, CDR2 FYNNEI. The CDR3 coding sequence is TGTGCCAGCCCCCCAACGGGGGTAGGAACTGAAGCTTTCTTT. Protein: CASPPTGVGTEAFF.

The chain is built from TRBV6-5 and TRBJ1-1; no clear D. The CDR3 runs 14 residues. Trimming took 0 bases from V and 1 from J, leaving 6 bases between them. Germline V gene sequence: CDR1 MNHEY, CDR2 SVGAGI. CDR3 DNA: TGTGCCAGCAGTTACTCTCGGGCGAACACTGAAGCTTTCTTT. Translating it yields CASSYSRANTEAFF.